Presented here are 9 T cell receptor beta chains from one specimen sequenced in a study of T cells of healthy individuals. TCRdb reprocessed the 5' RACE reads via MiXCR and lists one record per CDR3 protein. The data hold 35,000 to 45,000 distinct CDR3 sequences, with 4% to 5.5% observed a single time. The receptors come from a human donor in good health.

V gene TRBV2 combines with J gene TRBJ2-1, with D possibly matching TRBD2 (7 bases). The CDR3 totals 15 residues. Germline V gene sequence: CDR1 SNHLY, CDR2 FYNNEI. V was pared by 7 bases and J by 1 base, with 14 bases between. The CDR3 loop is CASNLRGGSYNEQFF. The CDR3 DNA follows: TGTGCCAGCAACTTGAGGGGGGGGTCCTACAATGAGCAGTTCTTC.

As concerns this clonotype: Being one base from a much bigger clone, this may be a read error. The chain couples TRBV15 to TRBJ1-4; D unclear. This CDR3 comprises 16 residues. Germline V lookup: CDR1 LNHNV, CDR2 YYDKDF (reference sequence). The V end lost 0 bases, the J end lost 7 bases, and 15 bases lay between the germline ends. The CDR3 here is CATSRDRRERSEKLFF. The CDR3 nucleotides are TGTGCCACCAGCAGAGATAGGAGGGAAAGGAGTGAAAAACTGTTTTTT.

This clonotype was found many times. CDR3 coding DNA: TGCAGCGTTGGCCGACAGGGGGCTCGGACTGAAGCTTTCTTT. It encodes CSVGRQGARTEAFF. This chain connects TRBV29-1 to TRBJ1-1, with 10 bases lining up with TRBD1. The CDR3 extends over 14 amino acids. The germline V gene encodes CDR1 SQVTM and CDR2 ANQGSEA. Losses at the gene ends were 4 bases for V and 5 bases for J; bases not matched to a gene: 7.

The chain links TRBV6-6 to TRBJ2-7, with 8 bases that match TRBD2. With 9 bases clipped from V and 3 bases from J, the junction kept 10 bases outside the gene matches. The germline gives CDR1 MNHNY, CDR2 SVGAGI (reference sequence). The CDR3 covers 14 residues. The CDR3 is CASFSGGSDYEQYF. The CDR3 DNA reads as TGTGCCAGTTTCTCGGGGGGGTCAGACTACGAGCAGTACTTC.

CDR3 loop: CASTSRQKTYNEQFF. CDR3 in DNA: TGTGCCAGCACCTCTAGACAGAAAACCTACAATGAGCAGTTCTTC. The V gene is TRBV2, the J gene TRBJ2-1; D is possibly TRBD1 (5 bases). Germline V gene data show CDR1 as SNHLY and CDR2 as FYNNEI. V was trimmed by 7 bases and J by 2 bases, leaving 15 bases between them. This CDR3 spans 15 amino acids.

This clonotype has ten or more counts. The chain joins TRBV4-1 to TRBJ1-2; D perhaps matches TRBD1 (6 bases). The CDR3 is made up of 15 amino acids. Germline V gene lookup returns CDR1 MGHRA and CDR2 YSYEKL. Trimming removed 2 bases from V and 5 bases from J, with 15 bases in between. The CDR3 is CASSQQRRDIYGYTF. CDR3 DNA: TGCGCCAGCAGCCAACAGCGCCGGGACATTTATGGCTACACCTTC.

This clonotype was observed at least ten times. The V call is TRBV7-8, the J call TRBJ2-1, with D perhaps TRBD1 (6 bases). V dropped 4 bases and J dropped 3 bases, with 22 bases sitting between them. Germline CDR1 and CDR2: SGHVS and FQNEAQ. CDR3 length: 18 amino acids. DNA for the CDR3: TGTGCCAGCAGCTCCTCAAGGGGGTTGGGGTTGCACTACAATGAGCAGTTCTTC. Residues: CASSSSRGLGLHYNEQFF.

This clonotype has more than one count but fewer than ten. The J gene is TRBJ2-5, the V gene TRBV23-1; maybe TRBD2 (5 bases). TRBV23-1 is an ORF, and what it does is uncertain. Trimming shortened V by 10 bases and J by 4 bases, and 19 bases separated the two germline ends. This CDR3 is built from 14 residues. In nucleotides, the CDR3 is TGCGCCATCCTCCTGGTGAGGGAAAGAGAGACCCAGTACTTC. It encodes CAILLVRERETQYF.

At least ten counts were recorded for this clonotype. The rearrangement joins TRBV2 to TRBJ2-2; D gene ambiguous. Germline values: CDR1 SNHLY, CDR2 FYNNEI. Trimming took off 6 bases at V and 1 base at J, with 9 bases between the two ends. The CDR3 spans 14 residues. The CDR3 sequence is CASSNTWNTGELFF. Here the CDR3 DNA reads TGTGCCAGCAGCAATACCTGGAACACCGGGGAGCTGTTTTTT. Filled out from reference TRBV2 and TRBJ2-2, the complete variable domain reads EPEVTQTPSHQVTQMGQEVILRCVPISNHLYFYWYRQILGQKVEFLVSFYNNEISEKSEIFDDQFSVERPDGSNFTLKIRSTKLEDSAMYFCASSNTWNTGELFFGEGSRLTVL.